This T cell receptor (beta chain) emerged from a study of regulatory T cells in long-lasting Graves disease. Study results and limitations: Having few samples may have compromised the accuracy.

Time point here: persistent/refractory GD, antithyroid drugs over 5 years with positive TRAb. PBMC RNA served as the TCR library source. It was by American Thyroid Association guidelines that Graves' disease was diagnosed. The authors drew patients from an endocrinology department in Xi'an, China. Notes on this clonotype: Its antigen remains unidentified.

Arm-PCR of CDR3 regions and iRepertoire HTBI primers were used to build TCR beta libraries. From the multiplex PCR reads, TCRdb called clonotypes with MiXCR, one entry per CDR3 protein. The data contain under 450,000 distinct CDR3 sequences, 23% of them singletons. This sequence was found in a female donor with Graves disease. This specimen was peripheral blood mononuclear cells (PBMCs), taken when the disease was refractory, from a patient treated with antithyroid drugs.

CDR3 sequence: CASLSQGQGRMNTEAFF. For the CDR3, the DNA is TGTGCCAGCCTTTCACAGGGGCAGGGCCGCATGAACACTGAAGCTTTCTTT. The chain combines TRBV28 with TRBJ1-1; 7 bases map to TRBD1. Germline lookup yields CDR1 MDHEN and CDR2 SYDVKM. After removal of 8 bases from V and 0 bases from J, the junction contained 15 bases not matched to a gene. CDR3 length: 17 residues.